The entry below gives a single T cell receptor beta chain sequence along with its context. This clonotype was detected only once. Its binding antigen is unknown. Qualities for individual bases were not recorded, and no much larger clone is one base off. One read provides weak support. For CDR1 and CDR2, the germline V gene (reference sequence) lists LGHDT and YNNKEL. V was cut back by 1 base and J by 8 bases, leaving a gap of 15 bases between them. Measured from the cysteine to the phenylalanine, the CDR3 is 15 residues long. Only the CDR3 DNA stays, 45 bases, in frame from base 1. The library was built by means of PCR. Reads for this sample came from an Illumina HiSeq 2500. TCR library preparation used molecular barcoding, with unique molecular identifiers applied to normalize quantification of the TCRbeta repertoire. In-frame beta chains were kept once TCRdb had trimmed the public reads at Q25 with fastp and called clones with MiXCR. Rows merge per CDR3 protein into single entries with the most common DNA and genes. In this sample the table shows about 400,000 distinct CDR3 sequences, roughly 20% of which occur a single time. Over 3.5% of the sample comes from the top ten.

The source of the sample is a study of T-cell reconstitution after alpha-beta-depleted transplantation in children (dated by TCRdb to about 2016). In terms of the full investigation: Using TCR repertoire profiling, the study followed T-cell immune reconstitution in a quantitative way in children after TCRalphabeta/CD19-depleted allogeneic hematopoietic cell transplantation.

The sample was PBMCs from the stem cell graft donor, taken from the stem cell graft. The V and J segments used are TRBV3-1 and TRBJ2-1, with TRBD2 perhaps the D gene, on 5 matching bases. The origin of this receptor is a human donor who donated a stem cell graft to a child with acute myeloid leukemia. The DNA reads as follows: TGTGCCAGCAGCCAAGTGCGACTATCCGTCGATGAGCAGTTCTTC. It is translated as CASSQVRLSVDEQFF.